Each of the 21 T cell receptor beta chains below was sequenced from the same sample in a study of identical twins. From the 5' RACE reads, TCRdb called clonotypes with MiXCR, one entry per CDR3 protein. Counted here are under 450,000 distinct CDR3 sequences, around 18% occurring once; the ten biggest clones make up 9.5% to 15%. Sequenced input: naive T cells sorted from blood. Receptor source: a man between 50 and 59 years old in good health.

This clonotype showed up just a few times. The chain has TRBV10-2 and TRBJ2-1, with unresolved D. Germline-derived CDR1 and CDR2 are WSHSY and SAAADI. V was cut by 8 bases and J by 1 base, with 12 bases left in between. The CDR3 is 14 amino acids. The CDR3 sequence is CASCRTKSYNEQFF. The CDR3 DNA reads as TGCGCCAGCTGTCGTACAAAATCCTACAATGAGCAGTTCTTC.

The V call is TRBV10-1, the J call TRBJ2-2; D not resolved. V shed 4 bases and J shed 6 bases, with 9 bases lying between them. The germline gives CDR1 WNHNN, CDR2 SYGVQD (reference sequence). CDR3 length: 13 amino acids. CDR3: CASSVQQAGELFF. As DNA, the CDR3 is TGCGCCAGCAGTGTTCAGCAGGCCGGGGAGCTGTTTTTT.

This clonotype was detected a few times. J is TRBJ1-4 and V is TRBV5-6, with D perhaps matching TRBD1 (5 bases). Germline loops: CDR1 SGHDT, CDR2 YYEEEE. V was pared by 0 bases and J by 7 bases, with 13 bases between. CDR3 length: 15 residues. CDR3 loop: CASSLGGRVAEKLFF. The CDR3, as DNA: TGTGCCAGCAGCTTGGGCGGCAGGGTGGCTGAAAAACTGTTTTTT.

This clonotype was seen a handful of times. The V gene is TRBV9, the J gene TRBJ2-2; 7 bases line up with TRBD1. The junction had 4 bases not matched to a gene; V was cut back by 2 bases and J by 0 bases. The CDR3 contains 16 residues. Per the germline V gene, CDR1 is SGDLS and CDR2 is YYNGEE. The CDR3 is CASSVDRRTNTGELFF. The CDR3 DNA is TGTGCCAGCAGCGTGGACAGGAGAACGAACACCGGGGAGCTGTTTTTT.

This clonotype showed up many times. This chain joins TRBV12-3 or TRBV12-4 and TRBJ2-1; 10 nucleotides line up with TRBD2. The J segment lost 9 bases and the V segment lost 0 bases, leaving 11 bases of the junction unmatched. The CDR3 is 17 amino acids. The CDR3 loop is CASSLASWGTSVREQFF. The CDR3 DNA is TGTGCCAGCAGTTTAGCTAGTTGGGGGACTAGCGTTCGTGAGCAGTTCTTC.

This clonotype was found a few times. V gene TRBV10-3 combines with J gene TRBJ2-7; the match to TRBD1 covers 10 bases. The CDR3 sequence is 13 residues long. V lost 8 bases, J lost 4 bases, and 5 bases stayed unmatched. The V gene's germline CDR1 is ENHRY and CDR2 SYGVKD. The CDR3 nucleotides are TGTGCCATCCGGGACAGGGGTGGGTACGAGCAGTACTTC. Protein product: CAIRDRGGYEQYF.

There are many counts of this clonotype. This chain uses TRBV4-2 with TRBJ2-3; perhaps TRBD1 as D (5 bases). This CDR3 comprises 14 residues. With 2 bases removed from V and 0 bases from J, the gap between germline ends came to 6 bases. Per germline, CDR1 LGHNA and CDR2 YNFKEQ. DNA for the CDR3: TGTGCCAGCAGCCAAAGACAGAGCACAGATACGCAGTATTTT. Its translation: CASSQRQSTDTQYF.

This clonotype was observed a few times. The chain employs TRBV13 and TRBJ1-2, with 9 positions matching TRBD1. Trimming took 5 bases from V and 3 from J; bases not matched to a gene: 4. CDR3 size: 14 residues. Germline CDR1 and CDR2: PRHDT and FYEKMQ (reference sequence). The CDR3 DNA sequence: TGTGCCAGCAGCAATGGACAGGGGCACTATGGCTACACCTTC. Translated: CASSNGQGHYGYTF.

At least ten counts were recorded for this clonotype. The genes are TRBV5-5 and TRBJ2-1, with 11 bases that match TRBD2. This CDR3 is built from 17 residues. V lost 1 base to trimming and J lost 4 bases; unmatched junction nucleotides: 7. CDR1 and CDR2 from the germline V gene are SGHKS and YYEKEE (reference sequence). The CDR3 sequence is CASSLQLAGAHYNEQFF. In nucleotides, the CDR3 is TGTGCCAGCAGCTTGCAACTAGCGGGGGCCCATTACAATGAGCAGTTCTTC.

This clonotype occurred a few times. The chain recombines TRBV6-1 with TRBJ2-7; TRBD1 is a possible D gene (7 bases). Trimming pared 6 bases from V and 4 bases from J, leaving 19 bases between. The CDR3 covers 15 residues. Germline CDR1 MNHNS, CDR2 SASEGT. This chain's CDR3 is CASRETGNGGYEQYF. The CDR3 bases are TGTGCCAGCAGAGAGACAGGGAACGGGGGATACGAGCAGTACTTC.

The chain combines TRBV20-1 with TRBJ2-7; TRBD2 matches 8 bases. Germline CDR1 reads DFQATT; CDR2 reads SNEGSKA (reference sequence). With V trimmed by 6 bases and J by 3 bases, 4 bases remained unmatched. This CDR3 spans 12 amino acids. CDR3 bases: TGCAGTGCGGATACTAGCGGCTACGAGCAGTACTTC. This translates into CSADTSGYEQYF.

The chain couples TRBV5-1 to TRBJ2-7, with 9 nucleotides matching TRBD1. The CDR3 is made up of 18 amino acids. CDR1 SGHRS and CDR2 YFSETQ come from the germline V gene. V shed 2 bases and J 2 bases; nucleotides not matched to a gene: 14. The CDR3 DNA reads as TGCGCCAGCAGCTTAGTCCCGGGACAGGGATTGAAGCCCTACGAGCAGTACTTC. It translates to CASSLVPGQGLKPYEQYF.

The CDR3 DNA reads TGTGCCAGCAGTTTAATGGACACCGGTGATACGCAGTATTTT. It specifies CASSLMDTGDTQYF. V is TRBV12-3 or TRBV12-4 and J is TRBJ2-3, with D tentatively TRBD1 (5 bases). V lost 2 bases and J lost 6, with 12 bases in between. CDR3 length equals 14 residues.

This clonotype was observed many times. The chain joins TRBV6-1 to TRBJ2-1; 10 bases map to TRBD1. Trimming at V came to 7 bases and at J to 4 bases, leaving 7 bases not matched to a gene. From germline, CDR1 is MNHNS and CDR2 SASEGT. The CDR3 is made up of 15 amino acids. The CDR3 spells CASILDRGSYNEQFF. The CDR3 DNA reads TGTGCCAGCATTCTGGACAGGGGGTCGTACAATGAGCAGTTCTTC.

The chain has TRBV11-2 and TRBJ2-3, with unresolved D. The germline V gene encodes CDR1 SGHAT and CDR2 FQNNGV. This CDR3 contains 16 residues. Trimming stripped 3 bases from V and 1 base from J, with 14 bases between. The CDR3 nucleotides read TGTGCCAGCAGCTTCACCGTGATCGAACGCACAGATACGCAGTATTTT. Translating it yields CASSFTVIERTDTQYF.

The chain combines TRBV7-2 with TRBJ2-1; either TRBD1 or TRBD2 may supply D (5 bases each). CDR1 is SGHTA and CDR2 is FQGNSA in the germline V gene. This CDR3 has 16 amino acids. V lost 5 bases, J lost 0 bases, and 14 bases lay in between. CDR3 coding DNA: TGTGCCAGCAGCCAGGCAGGGACCCGCTCCTACAATGAGCAGTTCTTC. It encodes CASSQAGTRSYNEQFF.

In its sample, this clonotype was seen many times. The CDR3 here is CASLYPSTDTQYF. CDR3 in DNA: TGTGCCAGCCTCTACCCTAGCACAGATACGCAGTATTTT. J is TRBJ2-3 and V is TRBV7-8; D call uncertain. The V end lost 8 bases, the J end lost 0 bases, and 9 bases lay between the germline ends. Germline lookup yields CDR1 SGHVS and CDR2 FQNEAQ. The CDR3 covers 13 residues. The whole variable domain, filled in from reference TRBV7-8 and TRBJ2-3, reads GAGVSQSPRYKVAKRGQDVALRCDPISGHVSLFWYQQALGQGPEFLTYFQNEAQLDKSGLPSDRFFAERPEGSVSTLKIQRTQQEDSAVYLCASLYPSTDTQYFGPGTRLTVL.

CDR3 sequence reads: CASSLGLIAGPFQETQYF. CDR3 coding DNA: TGTGCCAGCAGCTTAGGATTAATAGCGGGTCCCTTCCAAGAGACCCAGTACTTC. The chain employs TRBV11-2 and TRBJ2-5, with TRBD2 matching over 7 bases. The junction had 12 bases not matched to a gene; V was cut back by 1 base and J by 1 base. From germline, CDR1 is SGHAT and CDR2 FQNNGV. This CDR3 comprises 18 residues.

This clonotype turned up a few times. This chain links TRBV19 with TRBJ1-2; 8 bases agree with TRBD1. The V gene end was trimmed by 3 bases and the J gene end by 4 bases; junction bases not matched to a gene: 10. Germline values: CDR1 LNHDA, CDR2 SQIVND (reference sequence). This CDR3 comprises 16 residues. CDR3 region: CASSISGTGTLYGYTF. The CDR3 nucleotides are TGTGCCAGTAGTATTTCCGGGACAGGCACCCTCTATGGCTACACCTTC.

This clonotype turned up a few times. CDR3 residues: CASSFSISETQYF. CDR3 sequence (DNA): TGTGCCAGCAGTTTTTCGATATCAGAGACCCAGTACTTC. This chain joins TRBV27 and TRBJ2-5; no clear D. The germline gives CDR1 MNHEY, CDR2 SMNVEV (reference sequence). This CDR3 contains 13 residues. Trimming took off 3 bases at V and 4 bases at J, with 9 bases between the two ends.

This clonotype showed up many times. The DNA is omitted, as the CDR3 cannot be located on it reliably, and the CDR3 follows TCRdb's listing. This sequence joins TRBV5-1 and TRBJ2-6; the table's D call of TRBD2 was not tested on the DNA. The CDR3 is 15 amino acids in total, end residues counted. The germline CDR1 and CDR2 sequences are SGHRS and YFSETQ. The CDR3 reads CASSYGTFGANVLTF.